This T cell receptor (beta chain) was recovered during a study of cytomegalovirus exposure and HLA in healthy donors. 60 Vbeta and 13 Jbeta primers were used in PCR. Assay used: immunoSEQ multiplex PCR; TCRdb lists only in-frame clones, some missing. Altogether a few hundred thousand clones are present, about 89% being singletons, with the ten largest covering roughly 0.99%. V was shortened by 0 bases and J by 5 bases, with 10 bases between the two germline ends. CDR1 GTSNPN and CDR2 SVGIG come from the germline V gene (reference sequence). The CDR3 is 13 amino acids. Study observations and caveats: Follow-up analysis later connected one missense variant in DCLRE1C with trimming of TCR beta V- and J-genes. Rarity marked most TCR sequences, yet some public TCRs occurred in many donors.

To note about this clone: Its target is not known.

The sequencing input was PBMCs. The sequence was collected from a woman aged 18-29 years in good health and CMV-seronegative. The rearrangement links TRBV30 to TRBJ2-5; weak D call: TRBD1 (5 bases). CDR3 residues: CAWSVPGQETQYF. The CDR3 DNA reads TGTGCCTGGAGTGTACCAGGGCAGGAGACCCAGTACTTC. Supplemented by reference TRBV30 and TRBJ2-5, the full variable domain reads SQTIHQWPATLVQPVGSPLSLECTVEGTSNPNLYWYRQAAGRGLQLLFYSVGIGQISSEVPQNLSASRPQDRQFILSSKKLLLSDSGFYLCAWSVPGQETQYFGPGTRLLVL.